A selection of T cell receptor beta chains follows, all from one sample in a study of cytomegalovirus exposure and HLA in healthy donors. This table comes from immunoSEQ multiplex PCR, and its TCRdb copy is limited to in-frame clones, with some not included. This sample has 200,000 or so clones; roughly 74% occur once, and the top ten carry 4.5% to 7.5%. Material: PBMCs. The receptors were gathered from a woman aged 25 to 39 in good health and CMV-seropositive. Each CDR3 is given with its conserved first and last residue. The order of the fields is CDR3 protein, V gene, J gene, CDR3 length.

CASSGTANSPLHF,TRBV2,TRBJ1-6,13
CASSPTGTSTQYF,TRBV5-1,TRBJ2-3,13
CASRPVQGAGETQYF,TRBV6-5,TRBJ2-5,15
CASSTTGPPNEKLFF,TRBV28,TRBJ1-4,15
CASSLYGYTEAFF,TRBV9,TRBJ1-1,13
CSGRTGGGYTF,TRBV29-1,TRBJ1-2,11
CASSYQGTNYGYTF,TRBV6-6,TRBJ1-2,14
CASSQGTGASTGELFF,TRBV4-3,TRBJ2-2,16
CASSSLGGANTEAFF,TRBV18,TRBJ1-1,15
CASSAPRTSGRAYNEQFF,TRBV19,TRBJ2-1,18
CASIGGRSTNEKLFF,TRBV19,TRBJ1-4,15
CATLPTPRADYGYPF,TRBV2,TRBJ1-2,15
CASSDRDTYTDTQYF,TRBV25-1,TRBJ2-3,15
CASSDRQGTEKLFF,TRBV19,TRBJ1-4,14
CSVEDLQGSVRSEQYF,TRBV29-1,TRBJ2-7,16
CASSSGTVSQPQHF,TRBV2,TRBJ1-5,14
CASSWGAGREKLFF,TRBV7-8,TRBJ1-4,14
CASRQGQGFTEAFF,TRBV2,TRBJ1-1,14
CASLQGAGYGYTF,TRBV28,TRBJ1-2,13
CSVVRQNSGNTIYF,TRBV29-1,TRBJ1-3,14
CASSPGTVSSYEQYF,TRBV5-4,TRBJ2-7,15
CASSPWDTQETQYF,TRBV9,TRBJ2-5,14
CASSQGGRQGASEAFF,TRBV4-2,TRBJ1-1,16
CASSLTPKETQYF,TRBV19,TRBJ2-5,13
CASSRLQGVGTEAFF,TRBV5-1,TRBJ1-1,15
CASWARLGEQFF,TRBV28,TRBJ2-1,12
CATSRGGGRSYNEQFF,TRBV15,TRBJ2-1,16
CATSRPQGAANYGYTF,TRBV15,TRBJ1-2,16
CASSPGAGAFGDYGYTF,TRBV19,TRBJ1-2,17
CASRQYRGRNEKLFF,TRBV27,TRBJ1-4,15
CASSQGEGRGVNQPQHF,TRBV9,TRBJ1-5,17
CASSLLAAGGTQGDTQYF,TRBV28,TRBJ2-3,18
CASSLITGVVDEQYF,TRBV5-5,TRBJ2-7,15
CASSQGATGMIGEQFF,TRBV4-1,TRBJ2-1,16
CSVEGRGNYGYTF,TRBV29-1,TRBJ1-2,13
CASSPQGDYSNQPQHF,TRBV27,TRBJ1-5,16
CASSWDRAYTDTQYF,TRBV6-1,TRBJ2-3,15
CASRNGPLNTEAFF,TRBV2,TRBJ1-1,14
CAWDRGVSTNEKLFF,TRBV30,TRBJ1-4,15
CASSVVSGGAADTQYF,TRBV9,TRBJ2-3,16
CASAQGRGTGELFF,TRBV6-5,TRBJ2-2,14
CASSLGAVNYGYTF,TRBV5-4,TRBJ1-2,14